This is a list of T cell receptor beta chains from one sample in a study of blood T cell repertoires in COVID-19. The protocol was immunoSEQ multiplex PCR, while the TCRdb copy is restricted to in-frame clones and leaves out a portion. The sample yields about 300,000 clones, about 87% seen once. The source material was peripheral blood. Source of these receptors: a man between 65 and 80 years old with acute or convalescent COVID-19. CDR3s include the opening cysteine and the closing phenylalanine or tryptophan. Fields, in order: V gene, D gene, CDR3 length, J gene, clone size, CDR3 DNA, CDR3 protein. D genes are given only for firm matches. Size is omitted from some rows. Given values are once, few, many or a class for expanded clones.

v_call: TRBV7-2
d_call: TRBD2
cdr3_length: 17
j_call: TRBJ2-3
clone_size: NA
cdr3_nt: TGTGCCAGCAGCCCTGGGACTAGCGGGAGGGCCGTCTATACGCAGTATTTT
cdr3_aa: CASSPGTSGRAVYTQYF

v_call: TRBV28
d_call: TRBD1
cdr3_length: 12
j_call: TRBJ1-2
clone_size: once
cdr3_nt: TGTGCCAGCAGTTGGGGGAGGACAGGGTGCACCTTC
cdr3_aa: CASSWGRTGCTF

v_call: TRBV20-1
d_call: TRBD2
cdr3_length: 18
j_call: TRBJ2-3
clone_size: NA
cdr3_nt: TGCAGTGCTAGTGGGACTAGCGGGAGGGCTGTTCGTTTAGATACGCAGTATTTT
cdr3_aa: CSASGTSGRAVRLDTQYF

v_call: TRBV6-4
d_call: NA
cdr3_length: 14
j_call: TRBJ1-5
clone_size: NA
cdr3_nt: TGTGCCAGCAGTTCAGAATTTAGCAATCAGCCCCAGCATTTT
cdr3_aa: CASSSEFSNQPQHF

v_call: TRBV19
d_call: NA
cdr3_length: 14
j_call: TRBJ2-3
clone_size: NA
cdr3_nt: TGTGCCAGTAGTATCGGCAGGGGTCCAGATACGCAGTATTTT
cdr3_aa: CASSIGRGPDTQYF

v_call: TRBV13
d_call: TRBD1
cdr3_length: 12
j_call: TRBJ2-1
clone_size: few
cdr3_nt: TGTGCCAGCTCTGCCAGGGACAGCGAGCAGTTCTTC
cdr3_aa: CASSARDSEQFF

v_call: TRBV28
d_call: NA
cdr3_length: 11
j_call: TRBJ2-7
clone_size: NA
cdr3_nt: TGTGCCAGCAGTCCCAACTACGAGCAGTACTTC
cdr3_aa: CASSPNYEQYF

v_call: TRBV18
d_call: TRBD1
cdr3_length: 15
j_call: TRBJ2-5
clone_size: NA
cdr3_nt: TGTGCCAGCTCACCACCCCGGACAGGCCAAGAGACCCAGTACTTC
cdr3_aa: CASSPPRTGQETQYF

v_call: TRBV29-1
d_call: TRBD1
cdr3_length: 13
j_call: TRBJ2-7
clone_size: NA
cdr3_nt: TGCAGCGTCTACCGGGACAGCTCCTACGAGCAGTACTTC
cdr3_aa: CSVYRDSSYEQYF

v_call: TRBV7-9
d_call: NA
cdr3_length: 15
j_call: TRBJ2-3
clone_size: few
cdr3_nt: TGTGCCAGCAGCGACCATGGGCGATCTACAGATACGCAGTATTTT
cdr3_aa: CASSDHGRSTDTQYF

v_call: TRBV3-1/TRBV3-2
d_call: TRBD1
cdr3_length: 14
j_call: TRBJ1-3
clone_size: NA
cdr3_nt: TGTGCCAGCAACAAACAGGGGTCTGGAAACACCATATATTTT
cdr3_aa: CASNKQGSGNTIYF

v_call: TRBV3-1/TRBV3-2
d_call: NA
cdr3_length: 16
j_call: TRBJ1-4
clone_size: NA
cdr3_nt: TGTGCCAGCAGCATGCGGAGGACAGCAACTAATGAAAAACTGTTTTTT
cdr3_aa: CASSMRRTATNEKLFF

v_call: TRBV7-9
d_call: NA
cdr3_length: 13
j_call: TRBJ1-1
clone_size: NA
cdr3_nt: TGTGCCAGCAGCTCTGGACAGCGGACTGAAGCTTTCTTT
cdr3_aa: CASSSGQRTEAFF

v_call: TRBV19
d_call: TRBD1
cdr3_length: 17
j_call: TRBJ1-1
clone_size: NA
cdr3_nt: TGTGCCAGTAGTAGCCGTCCCGGGACAGGAACGGGCACTGAAGCTTTCTTT
cdr3_aa: CASSSRPGTGTGTEAFF

v_call: TRBV4-2
d_call: NA
cdr3_length: 15
j_call: TRBJ2-1
clone_size: NA
cdr3_nt: TGTGCCAGCAGCCAAGTTCGGGGGGCGCAAGATGAGCAGTTCTTC
cdr3_aa: CASSQVRGAQDEQFF

v_call: TRBV28
d_call: TRBD1
cdr3_length: 16
j_call: TRBJ2-3
clone_size: NA
cdr3_nt: TGTGCCAGCAGTGATTTACAGGGGGTAAAGACAGATACGCAGTATTTT
cdr3_aa: CASSDLQGVKTDTQYF

v_call: TRBV5-3
d_call: NA
cdr3_length: 18
j_call: TRBJ1-2
clone_size: few
cdr3_nt: TGTGCCAGAAGCTCGGCACTAAACAGGAGAATTTCACCCTATGGCTACACCTTC
cdr3_aa: CARSSALNRRISPYGYTF

v_call: TRBV12-3/TRBV12-4
d_call: NA
cdr3_length: 11
j_call: TRBJ2-7
clone_size: NA
cdr3_nt: TGTGCCAGCAGTTCGGCGGGCGAGCAGTACTTC
cdr3_aa: CASSSAGEQYF

v_call: TRBV6-5
d_call: NA
cdr3_length: 13
j_call: TRBJ1-5
clone_size: NA
cdr3_nt: TGTGCCAGCAGTTACTCGCAGGATCAGCCCCAGCATTTT
cdr3_aa: CASSYSQDQPQHF

v_call: TRBV18
d_call: TRBD1
cdr3_length: 16
j_call: TRBJ2-1
clone_size: NA
cdr3_nt: TGTGCCAGCTCACCACCCGGGACAGGGGTGTATTCTGAGCAGTTCTTC
cdr3_aa: CASSPPGTGVYSEQFF

v_call: TRBV19
d_call: TRBD2
cdr3_length: 15
j_call: TRBJ2-3
clone_size: NA
cdr3_nt: TGTGCCAGTAGTACAGGACTAGTTTCGATAGATACGCAGTATTTT
cdr3_aa: CASSTGLVSIDTQYF

v_call: TRBV10-3
d_call: TRBD1
cdr3_length: 13
j_call: TRBJ2-3
clone_size: NA
cdr3_nt: TGTGCCATCCGAATAGGGGGCGTAGATACGCAGTATTTT
cdr3_aa: CAIRIGGVDTQYF

v_call: TRBV6-5
d_call: TRBD1
cdr3_length: 15
j_call: TRBJ1-3
clone_size: NA
cdr3_nt: TGTGCCAGCAGTTACTCCCGGGACAGACTAAACACCATATATTTT
cdr3_aa: CASSYSRDRLNTIYF

v_call: TRBV23-1
d_call: NA
cdr3_length: 16
j_call: TRBJ2-1
clone_size: NA
cdr3_nt: TGCGCCAGCAGTCAATCGCGGACTCGCCTTGAGGATGAGCAGTTCTTC
cdr3_aa: CASSQSRTRLEDEQFF

v_call: TRBV19
d_call: TRBD1
cdr3_length: 14
j_call: TRBJ1-2
clone_size: NA
cdr3_nt: TGTGCCAGTGGCATCAATCAGGGGGCGCTTGGCTACACCTTC
cdr3_aa: CASGINQGALGYTF

v_call: TRBV3-1/TRBV3-2
d_call: TRBD2
cdr3_length: 16
j_call: TRBJ2-7
clone_size: NA
cdr3_nt: TGTGCCAGCAGCCAGCCCCCTAGCGGGGTCTCCTACGAGCAGTACTTC
cdr3_aa: CASSQPPSGVSYEQYF

v_call: TRBV6-6
d_call: TRBD1
cdr3_length: 13
j_call: TRBJ1-1
clone_size: NA
cdr3_nt: TGTGCCAGCAAGACAGGGGCGGGAACTGAAGCTTTCTTT
cdr3_aa: CASKTGAGTEAFF

v_call: TRBV30
d_call: TRBD2
cdr3_length: 15
j_call: TRBJ2-3
clone_size: NA
cdr3_nt: TGTGCCTGGAGTGTACTAGCGGGATTCGCAGATACGCAGTATTTT
cdr3_aa: CAWSVLAGFADTQYF

v_call: TRBV6-4
d_call: TRBD1
cdr3_length: 17
j_call: TRBJ1-5
clone_size: few
cdr3_nt: TGTGCCAGCGGATATGGGACAGGGCAATCCAACAATCAGCCCCAGCATTTT
cdr3_aa: CASGYGTGQSNNQPQHF

v_call: TRBV2
d_call: TRBD2
cdr3_length: 14
j_call: TRBJ2-1
clone_size: NA
cdr3_nt: TGTGCCAGCAGTGCTTTGGGGGGGAGGAATGAGCAGTTCTTC
cdr3_aa: CASSALGGRNEQFF

v_call: TRBV5-6
d_call: TRBD1
cdr3_length: 14
j_call: TRBJ1-2
clone_size: NA
cdr3_nt: TGTGCCAGCAGAGATACAGGGGGCTGGCGGGGCTACACCTTC
cdr3_aa: CASRDTGGWRGYTF

v_call: TRBV9
d_call: TRBD1
cdr3_length: 14
j_call: TRBJ1-4
clone_size: NA
cdr3_nt: TGTGCCAGCAGCGTAGGGACAGGGAATGAAAAACTGTTTTTT
cdr3_aa: CASSVGTGNEKLFF

v_call: TRBV4-3
d_call: NA
cdr3_length: 14
j_call: TRBJ2-3
clone_size: NA
cdr3_nt: TGCGCCAGCAGCCAAGATTGGTTGGGCGATACGCAGTATTTT
cdr3_aa: CASSQDWLGDTQYF

v_call: TRBV19
d_call: NA
cdr3_length: 19
j_call: TRBJ2-6
clone_size: NA
cdr3_nt: TGTGCCAGTACCGGATCAGTAAGGGGAATTCCGGGCGGGGCCAACGTCCTGACTTTC
cdr3_aa: CASTGSVRGIPGGANVLTF

v_call: TRBV20-1
d_call: TRBD2
cdr3_length: 15
j_call: TRBJ2-2
clone_size: few
cdr3_nt: TGCAGTGCTAGTTACAGCGGGGGGCCCACCGGGGAGCTGTTTTTT
cdr3_aa: CSASYSGGPTGELFF

v_call: TRBV9
d_call: TRBD2
cdr3_length: 15
j_call: TRBJ2-1
clone_size: NA
cdr3_nt: TGTGCCAGCGGTCAGGGGACTAGGCCCTCCAATGAGCAGTTCTTC
cdr3_aa: CASGQGTRPSNEQFF

v_call: TRBV28
d_call: NA
cdr3_length: 14
j_call: TRBJ1-2
clone_size: NA
cdr3_nt: TGTGCCAGCAGTTTCGGTACAGCTAACTATGGCTACACCTTC
cdr3_aa: CASSFGTANYGYTF

v_call: TRBV3-1/TRBV3-2
d_call: NA
cdr3_length: 12
j_call: TRBJ2-3
clone_size: NA
cdr3_nt: TGTGCCAGCAGCCAAGCGTCAGATACGCAGTATTTT
cdr3_aa: CASSQASDTQYF

v_call: TRBV28
d_call: NA
cdr3_length: 16
j_call: TRBJ2-3
clone_size: NA
cdr3_nt: TGTGCCAGCAGTAGTGAGGCCTTGTCAAGCACAGATACGCAGTATTTT
cdr3_aa: CASSSEALSSTDTQYF

v_call: TRBV18
d_call: TRBD1
cdr3_length: 12
j_call: TRBJ2-7
clone_size: NA
cdr3_nt: TGTGCCAGCGGGACAGCTACCTACGAGCAGTACTTC
cdr3_aa: CASGTATYEQYF

v_call: TRBV27
d_call: NA
cdr3_length: 15
j_call: TRBJ1-3
clone_size: NA
cdr3_nt: TGTGCCAGCAGCTGGAGGTCGGGCTCTGGAAACACCATATATTTT
cdr3_aa: CASSWRSGSGNTIYF

v_call: TRBV24-1
d_call: NA
cdr3_length: 12
j_call: TRBJ2-5
clone_size: NA
cdr3_nt: TGTGCCACTTCTACAGGGTGGGAGACCCAGTACTTC
cdr3_aa: CATSTGWETQYF

v_call: TRBV29-1
d_call: NA
cdr3_length: 13
j_call: TRBJ1-3
clone_size: NA
cdr3_nt: TGCAGCGTTGATACAGGCTCTGGAAACACCATATATTTT
cdr3_aa: CSVDTGSGNTIYF

v_call: TRBV7-9
d_call: TRBD2
cdr3_length: 15
j_call: TRBJ2-3
clone_size: NA
cdr3_nt: TGTGCCAGCGGAGTGACTAGCGGGGCCACAGATACGCAGTATTTT
cdr3_aa: CASGVTSGATDTQYF

v_call: TRBV4-2
d_call: NA
cdr3_length: 16
j_call: TRBJ2-1
clone_size: NA
cdr3_nt: TGTGCCAGCAGCCAAGACTACGCGGGCTCCTACAATGAGCAGTTCTTC
cdr3_aa: CASSQDYAGSYNEQFF

v_call: TRBV7-9
d_call: NA
cdr3_length: 15
j_call: TRBJ1-1
clone_size: NA
cdr3_nt: TGTGCCAGCAGCTTAACGGGCAGGGTAAGAACTGAAGCTTTCTTT
cdr3_aa: CASSLTGRVRTEAFF

v_call: TRBV5-4
d_call: NA
cdr3_length: 14
j_call: TRBJ1-1
clone_size: many
cdr3_nt: TGTGCCAGCAGTAAGGGACATATAAACACTGAAGCTTTCTTT
cdr3_aa: CASSKGHINTEAFF

v_call: TRBV19
d_call: NA
cdr3_length: 12
j_call: TRBJ2-3
clone_size: NA
cdr3_nt: TGTGCCAGTAGTCGGGGGACAGATACGCAGTATTTT
cdr3_aa: CASSRGTDTQYF

v_call: TRBV6-6
d_call: NA
cdr3_length: 10
j_call: TRBJ2-1
clone_size: NA
cdr3_nt: TGTGCCAGCCAAGGGGGGGCGCAGTTCTTC
cdr3_aa: CASQGGAQFF

v_call: TRBV27
d_call: TRBD1
cdr3_length: 14
j_call: TRBJ2-7
clone_size: NA
cdr3_nt: TGTGCCAGCAGCCCCGGGACAGGGCCCTACGAGCAGTACTTC
cdr3_aa: CASSPGTGPYEQYF

v_call: TRBV24-1
d_call: TRBD1
cdr3_length: 15
j_call: TRBJ2-7
clone_size: NA
cdr3_nt: TGTGCCACCATTGGCCCCGGGACAGGGTTCTACGAGCAGTACTTC
cdr3_aa: CATIGPGTGFYEQYF

v_call: TRBV19
d_call: TRBD2
cdr3_length: 16
j_call: TRBJ2-7
clone_size: NA
cdr3_nt: TGTGCCAGTAGTCGTGAGACTAGCGGGGGGTTCAACGAGCAGTACTTC
cdr3_aa: CASSRETSGGFNEQYF